This T cell receptor (beta chain) was sequenced in a study of blood T cell repertoires in COVID-19. V was cut by 0 bases and J by 5 bases, with 5 bases left in between. Germline CDR1 MNHNS, CDR2 SASEGT. The CDR3 runs to 13 residues. The data were produced by immunoSEQ multiplex PCR, yet TCRdb's version contains in-frame clones alone and is incomplete. The table includes 250,000 to 350,000 clones, around 86% detected once. The clonotype comes from a woman between 25 and 40 years old with active or convalescent COVID-19. The sequenced material came from peripheral blood. The chain combines TRBV6-1 with TRBJ1-5; the D is unclear. CDR3 DNA: TGTGCCAGCAGTGAAGCGAGGTATCAGCCCCAGCATTTT. Its protein product is CASSEARYQPQHF.